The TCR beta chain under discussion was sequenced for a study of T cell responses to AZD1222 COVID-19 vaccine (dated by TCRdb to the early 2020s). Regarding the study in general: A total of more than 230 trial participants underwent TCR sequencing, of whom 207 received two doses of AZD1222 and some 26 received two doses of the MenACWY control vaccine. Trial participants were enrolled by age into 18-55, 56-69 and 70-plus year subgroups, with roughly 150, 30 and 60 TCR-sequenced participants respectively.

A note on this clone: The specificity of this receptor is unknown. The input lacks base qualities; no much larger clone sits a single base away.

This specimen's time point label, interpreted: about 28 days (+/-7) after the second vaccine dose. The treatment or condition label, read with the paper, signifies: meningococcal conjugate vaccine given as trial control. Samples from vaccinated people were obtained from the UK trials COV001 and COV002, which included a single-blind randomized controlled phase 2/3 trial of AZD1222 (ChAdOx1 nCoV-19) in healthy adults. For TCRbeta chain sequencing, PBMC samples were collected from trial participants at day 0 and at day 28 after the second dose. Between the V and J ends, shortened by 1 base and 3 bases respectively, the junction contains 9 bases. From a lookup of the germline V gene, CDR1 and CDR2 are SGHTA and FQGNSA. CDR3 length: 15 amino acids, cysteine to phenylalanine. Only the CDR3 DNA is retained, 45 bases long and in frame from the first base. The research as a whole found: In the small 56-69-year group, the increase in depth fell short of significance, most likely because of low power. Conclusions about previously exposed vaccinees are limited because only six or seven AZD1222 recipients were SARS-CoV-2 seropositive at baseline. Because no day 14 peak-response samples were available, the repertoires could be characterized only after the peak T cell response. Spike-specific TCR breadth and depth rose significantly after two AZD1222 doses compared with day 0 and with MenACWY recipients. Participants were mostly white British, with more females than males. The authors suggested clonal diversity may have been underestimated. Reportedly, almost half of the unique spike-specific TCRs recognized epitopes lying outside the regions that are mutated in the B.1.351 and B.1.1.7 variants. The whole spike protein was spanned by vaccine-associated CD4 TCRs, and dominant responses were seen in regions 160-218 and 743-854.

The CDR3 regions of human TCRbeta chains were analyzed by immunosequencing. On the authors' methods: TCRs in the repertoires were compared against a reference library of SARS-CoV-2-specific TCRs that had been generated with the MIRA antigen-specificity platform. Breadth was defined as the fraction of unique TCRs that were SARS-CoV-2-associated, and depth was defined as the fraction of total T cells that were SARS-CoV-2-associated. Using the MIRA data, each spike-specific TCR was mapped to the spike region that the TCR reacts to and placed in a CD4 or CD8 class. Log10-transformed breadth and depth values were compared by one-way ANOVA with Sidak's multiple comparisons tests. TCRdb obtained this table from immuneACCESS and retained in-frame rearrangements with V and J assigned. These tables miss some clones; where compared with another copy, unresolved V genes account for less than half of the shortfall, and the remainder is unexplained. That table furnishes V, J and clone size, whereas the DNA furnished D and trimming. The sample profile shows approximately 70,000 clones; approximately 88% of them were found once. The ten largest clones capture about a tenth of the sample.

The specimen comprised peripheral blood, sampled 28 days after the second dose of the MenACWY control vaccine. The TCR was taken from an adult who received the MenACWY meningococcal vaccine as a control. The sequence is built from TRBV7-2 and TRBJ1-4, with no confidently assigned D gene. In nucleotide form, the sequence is TGTGCCAGCAGCTTAGTGGGGTCCGCTAATGAAAAACTGTTTTTT. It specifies CASSLVGSANEKLFF. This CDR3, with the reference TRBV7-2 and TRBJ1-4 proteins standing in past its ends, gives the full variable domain GAGVSQSPSNKVTEKGKDVELRCDPISGHTALYWYRQSLGQGLEFLIYFQGNSAPDKSGLPSDRFSAERTGGSVSTLTIQRTQQEDSAVYLCASSLVGSANEKLFFGSGTQLSVL.